These T cell receptor beta chains were read from a single sample in a study of shared clonotypes between healthy human individuals. Sequencing was performed with immunoSEQ multiplex PCR; in TCRdb, only in-frame clones are kept and a portion is missing. This table holds over a million clones, approximately 70% found once. What was sequenced was memory CD4+ T cells sorted from blood. The source of these receptors is a man younger than 35 in good health. CDR3s include the opening cysteine and the closing phenylalanine or tryptophan. The order of the fields is D gene, V gene, clone size, J gene, CDR3 protein, CDR3 DNA. The D gene is left open where the match is weak. For some rows the clone size is stated as once, few or many, or as a class when expanded; others skip it.

d_call: .
v_call: TRBV11-2
clone_size: .
j_call: TRBJ2-7
cdr3_aa: CASSLDLSSYEQYF
cdr3_nt: TGTGCCAGCAGCTTAGACCTAAGCTCCTACGAGCAGTACTTC

d_call: .
v_call: TRBV5-1
clone_size: .
j_call: TRBJ2-3
cdr3_aa: CASSFGSTDTQYF
cdr3_nt: TGCGCCAGCAGCTTTGGGTCCACAGATACGCAGTATTTT

d_call: .
v_call: TRBV18
clone_size: few
j_call: TRBJ1-1
cdr3_aa: CASSPPIKNTEAFF
cdr3_nt: TGTGCCAGCTCACCACCGATTAAGAACACTGAAGCTTTCTTT

d_call: TRBD1
v_call: TRBV10-2
clone_size: .
j_call: TRBJ1-3
cdr3_aa: CASSESTGTGGNTIYF
cdr3_nt: TGCGCCAGCAGTGAGTCGACAGGGACGGGTGGAAACACCATATATTTT

d_call: .
v_call: TRBV6-1
clone_size: few
j_call: TRBJ1-4
cdr3_aa: CASRKGRDNEKLFF
cdr3_nt: TGTGCCAGCAGAAAGGGACGGGACAATGAAAAACTGTTTTTT

d_call: .
v_call: TRBV19
clone_size: .
j_call: TRBJ2-7
cdr3_aa: CAQQGPSYEQYF
cdr3_nt: TGTGCCCAACAGGGCCCTTCCTACGAGCAGTACTTC

d_call: TRBD2
v_call: TRBV5-1
clone_size: few
j_call: TRBJ2-7
cdr3_aa: CASSRGAAGRSYEQYF
cdr3_nt: TGCGCCAGCAGCCGGGGAGCAGCGGGAAGGTCCTACGAGCAGTACTTC

d_call: TRBD2
v_call: TRBV27
clone_size: .
j_call: TRBJ2-3
cdr3_aa: CASSLSVTSATDTQYF
cdr3_nt: TGTGCCAGCAGTTTATCGGTAACTAGCGCCACAGATACGCAGTATTTT

d_call: .
v_call: TRBV20-1
clone_size: .
j_call: TRBJ1-2
cdr3_aa: CSASYSYGYTF
cdr3_nt: TGCAGTGCTAGTTACAGCTATGGCTACACCTTC

d_call: TRBD2
v_call: TRBV7-2
clone_size: once
j_call: TRBJ2-1
cdr3_aa: CATQKTSGSHNEQFF
cdr3_nt: TGTGCCACTCAAAAGACTAGCGGGAGCCACAATGAGCAGTTCTTC

d_call: TRBD1
v_call: TRBV27
clone_size: .
j_call: TRBJ1-4
cdr3_aa: CASSPYRGKELFF
cdr3_nt: TGTGCCAGCAGTCCCTACAGGGGGAAGGAACTGTTTTTT

d_call: .
v_call: TRBV7-2
clone_size: .
j_call: TRBJ1-2
cdr3_aa: CASSLVWDLANYGYTF
cdr3_nt: TGTGCCAGCAGCTTAGTTTGGGACCTAGCTAACTATGGCTACACCTTC

d_call: TRBD2
v_call: TRBV2
clone_size: once
j_call: TRBJ2-1
cdr3_aa: CASSEALAASNEQFF
cdr3_nt: TGTGCCAGCAGTGAAGCGCTAGCGGCTTCCAATGAGCAGTTCTTC

d_call: .
v_call: TRBV6-6
clone_size: few
j_call: TRBJ1-1
cdr3_aa: CASSYSIYTEAFF
cdr3_nt: TGTGCCAGCAGTTACTCTATTTACACTGAAGCTTTCTTT

d_call: .
v_call: TRBV9
clone_size: few
j_call: TRBJ1-3
cdr3_aa: CASSARPGTGNTIYF
cdr3_nt: TGTGCCAGCAGCGCCCGACCCGGGACTGGAAACACCATATATTTT

d_call: .
v_call: TRBV6-5
clone_size: .
j_call: TRBJ1-1
cdr3_aa: CASSALRLMNTEAFF
cdr3_nt: TGTGCCAGCAGTGCACTCCGGCTCATGAACACTGAAGCTTTCTTT

d_call: TRBD1
v_call: TRBV5-4
clone_size: .
j_call: TRBJ1-2
cdr3_aa: CASSFNTGDGYTF
cdr3_nt: TGTGCCAGCAGCTTTAACACAGGGGATGGCTACACCTTC

d_call: .
v_call: TRBV6-5
clone_size: .
j_call: TRBJ1-2
cdr3_aa: CASSPTFNYGYTF
cdr3_nt: TGTGCCAGCAGCCCTACTTTTAACTATGGCTACACCTTC

d_call: .
v_call: TRBV6-5
clone_size: .
j_call: TRBJ1-1
cdr3_aa: CASRGIGTEAFF
cdr3_nt: TGTGCCAGCAGGGGCATAGGGACTGAAGCTTTCTTT